The next 27 T cell receptor beta chains were all read from a single sample in a study of control samples from healthy donors and cancer patients. The protocol was immunoSEQ multiplex PCR, while the TCRdb copy is restricted to in-frame clones and leaves out a portion. The sample holds around 70,000 clones, about nine tenths seen once. The sample comprised PBMCs. These TCRs come from a woman in her forties or fifties with colorectal cancer.

This chain connects TRBV5-4 to TRBJ2-1; 7 nucleotides align to TRBD2. V was pared by 10 bases and J by 3 bases, with 10 bases of the junction left unmatched. CDR3 length equals 14 residues. Germline CDR1 and CDR2: SGHNT and YYREEE (reference sequence). Written as DNA, the CDR3 is TGTGCCGGAAGAGGGAGGGCAGGCTACAATGAGCAGTTCTTC. Protein sequence: CAGRGRAGYNEQFF. Drawing the rest from reference TRBV5-4 and TRBJ2-1, the complete variable domain is ETGVTQSPTHLIKTRGQQVTLRCSSQSGHNTVSWYQQALGQGPQFIFQYYREEENGRGNFPPRFSGLQFPNYSSELNVNALELDDSALYLCAGRGRAGYNEQFFGPGTRLTVL.

The CDR3 region has the DNA TGTGCCAGCTCACCACAGGGGACTAGCGGGGATGAGCAGTTCTTC. This gives the protein CASSPQGTSGDEQFF. V and J are TRBV18 and TRBJ2-1; 13 nucleotides line up with TRBD2. Germline loops: CDR1 KGHSH, CDR2 LQKENI. The CDR3 runs 15 residues. Trimming removed 1 base from V and 8 bases from J; junction bases left unmatched: 2.

This chain links TRBV30 with TRBJ1-3; D not resolved. CDR1 and CDR2 (germline): GTSNPN, SVGIG (reference sequence). V was trimmed by 5 bases and J by 2 bases, leaving 7 bases between them. The CDR3 consists of 12 residues. The CDR3 protein is CAWRGPGNTIYF. DNA for the CDR3: TGTGCCTGGCGCGGGCCTGGAAACACCATATATTTT.

The rearrangement uses TRBV18 and TRBJ2-3; D unresolved. V gave up 6 bases and J gave up 1 base, with 14 bases separating them. The CDR3 has 15 amino acids. CDR1 and CDR2 (germline): KGHSH, LQKENI. The CDR3 loop reads CASSSGWGGTDTQYF. CDR3 in DNA: TGTGCCAGCTCTTCCGGTTGGGGTGGCACAGATACGCAGTATTTT.

This clone was counted only a few times. This rearrangement joins TRBV5-1 to TRBJ2-1; D possibly corresponds to TRBD1 (6 bases). The CDR3 length is 15 residues. Germline CDR1 SGHRS, CDR2 YFSETQ. Trimming left V 4 bases short and J 0 bases short, with 11 bases between. In nucleotides, the CDR3 is TGCGCCAGCAGCCCAGGGGATAGCTCCTACAATGAGCAGTTCTTC. Encoded protein: CASSPGDSSYNEQFF.

This clone occurred once. The V and J genes are TRBV27 and TRBJ1-1; a weak D match, TRBD1 (6 bases). V lost 5 bases and J 5 bases, leaving 12 bases between the germline ends. CDR1 and CDR2 (germline): MNHEY, SMNVEV (reference sequence). The CDR3 runs 13 residues. The CDR3 sequence: CASSPVRGTEAFF. DNA of the CDR3: TGTGCCAGCAGTCCCGTCAGGGGAACTGAAGCTTTCTTT.

The chain recombines TRBV4-1 with TRBJ2-1, with 16 bases that match TRBD2. Germline V gene sequence: CDR1 MGHRA, CDR2 YSYEKL. Trimming took 3 bases from V and 5 from J; bases not matched to a gene: 10. CDR3 length equals 19 residues. CDR3 DNA sequence: TGCGCCAGCAGCCACCCGGGACTAGCGGGGGGGCCGGGAAACAATGAGCAGTTCTTC. Translating it yields CASSHPGLAGGPGNNEQFF.

Only a few counts were recorded for this clone. The rearrangement uses TRBV28 and TRBJ1-5, with D unresolved. V dropped 6 bases and J dropped 3 bases, with 15 bases sitting between them. CDR3 length: 15 residues. CDR1 and CDR2 from the germline V gene are MDHEN and SYDVKM. The CDR3 protein is CASSLAVGYNQPQHF. The CDR3 DNA is TGTGCCAGCAGCCTTGCTGTGGGTTACAATCAGCCCCAGCATTTT.

This sequence joins TRBV6-1 and TRBJ1-1; no clear D gene. Between the trimmed V and J ends, which lost 0 bases and 11 bases, there was a span of 10 bases. The CDR3 is 12 residues long. The germline V gene has CDR1 MNHNS and CDR2 SASEGT. The CDR3 spells CASSEARGKAFF. The CDR3 DNA follows: TGTGCCAGCAGTGAAGCACGGGGTAAGGCTTTCTTT.

The chain links TRBV5-8 to TRBJ1-5; D ambiguous. The germline V gene has CDR1 SGHTS and CDR2 YDEGEE. The CDR3 sequence is 14 residues long. V lost 2 bases, J lost 5 bases, and 11 bases lay in between. This chain's CDR3 is CASSFSGNHQPQHF. CDR3 in DNA: TGTGCCAGCAGCTTCTCGGGTAACCATCAGCCCCAGCATTTT. The whole variable domain, remainder taken from reference TRBV5-8 and TRBJ1-5, is EAGVTQSPTHLIKTRGQQATLRCSPISGHTSVYWYQQALGLGLQFLLWYDEGEERNRGNFPPRFSGRQFPNYSSELNVNALELEDSALYLCASSFSGNHQPQHFGDGTRLSIL.

This chain links TRBV6-2 or TRBV6-3 with TRBJ1-1, with D unresolved. In germline, CDR1 is MNHEY, CDR2 SVGEGT. The V and J ends lost 8 bases and 6 bases respectively, with 22 bases between them. The CDR3 spans 15 residues. The CDR3 sequence is CASGLAATLIPEAFF. CDR3 nucleotide sequence: TGTGCCAGCGGTTTGGCCGCGACCCTTATCCCTGAAGCTTTCTTT.

The J gene is TRBJ1-2, the V gene TRBV27, with D possibly TRBD1 on 5 matching bases. Trimming shortened V by 7 bases and J by 5 bases, and 14 bases separated the two germline ends. CDR1 is MNHEY, CDR2 SMNVEV, per germline (reference sequence). The CDR3 is 13 residues long. In nucleotides, the CDR3 is TGTGCCAGCAAAATGGGCGGGGGGTATGGCTACACCTTC. Its protein product is CASKMGGGYGYTF.

V and J are TRBV9 and TRBJ1-3; TRBD1 aligns across 8 bases. Germline V CDR1 and CDR2: SGDLS, YYNGEE. The length of the CDR3 is 14 residues. V was clipped by 4 bases and J by 4 bases; unmatched bases: 4. CDR3 protein: CASSQGAGGNTIYF. The CDR3 nucleotides read TGTGCCAGCAGCCAGGGGGCTGGCGGAAACACCATATATTTT.

This chain connects TRBV14 to TRBJ2-1; the D is unclear. Trimming stripped 4 bases from V and 4 bases from J, with 11 bases between. Germline CDR1 and CDR2: SGHDN and FVKESK. CDR3 length: 14 residues. CDR3 sequence: CASSLNWGYNEQFF. CDR3 nucleotides: TGTGCCAGCAGCCTAAATTGGGGATACAATGAGCAGTTCTTC.

A few counts support this clone. The chain links TRBV19 to TRBJ2-3, with 9 bases aligning to TRBD2. The CDR3 is 20 residues long. Unmatched junction bases numbered 19, after V lost 2 bases and J lost 4 bases. Germline CDR1 is LNHDA and CDR2 is SQIVND (reference sequence). This CDR3 reads CASSISFPLSGTSWADTQYF. CDR3 DNA sequence: TGTGCCAGTAGTATATCATTTCCCCTTTCCGGGACTAGCTGGGCAGATACGCAGTATTTT.

This chain uses TRBV9 with TRBJ1-3, with D perhaps matching TRBD1 (5 bases). The V end was cut by 4 bases, the J end by 1 base, with 15 bases between. Germline lookup yields CDR1 SGDLS and CDR2 YYNGEE. This CDR3 region has 16 residues. The CDR3 sequence is CASSPRDGYSGNTIYF. As DNA, the CDR3 is TGTGCCAGCAGCCCTCGGGACGGATATTCTGGAAACACCATATATTTT.

The genes are TRBV10-3 and TRBJ2-5, with D tentatively TRBD2 (5 bases). The CDR3 has 13 amino acids. V dropped 4 bases and J dropped 2 bases, with 8 bases sitting between them. The germline gives CDR1 ENHRY, CDR2 SYGVKD. In nucleotides, the CDR3 is TGTGCCATCAGTGGCCGAGGGCAAGAGACCCAGTACTTC. The encoded protein is CAISGRGQETQYF.

The chain employs TRBV18 and TRBJ2-5; maybe TRBD2 (5 bases). This CDR3 comprises 12 residues. Germline V gene data show CDR1 as KGHSH and CDR2 as LQKENI. V lost 7 bases and J lost 3, with 9 bases in between. In nucleotides, the CDR3 is TGTGCCAGCTACGGGGTAGAAGAGACCCAGTACTTC. Its protein is CASYGVEETQYF.

The chain combines TRBV12-3 or TRBV12-4 with TRBJ1-2; D is possibly TRBD1 (5 bases). The CDR3 loop spans 12 amino acids. V gave up 6 bases and J gave up 5 bases, with 10 bases separating them. CDR3 coding DNA: TGTGCCAGCAGCCTCCAGGGTTATGGCTACACCTTC. This codes for CASSLQGYGYTF.

The genes are TRBV7-8 and TRBJ2-3; 14 bases line up with TRBD2. Germline CDR1 and CDR2: SGHVS and FQNEAQ. The CDR3 is 17 amino acids. With 5 bases clipped from V and 2 bases from J, the junction kept 6 bases outside the gene matches. In DNA, the CDR3 is TGTGCCAGCAGCCCCCCGGGACTAGCGGGGGCCACAGATACGCAGTATTTT. It translates to CASSPPGLAGATDTQYF.

The chain's CDR3 is CASSGLASYEQYV. As DNA, the CDR3 is TGTGCCAGCAGCGGGCTAGCGTCCTACGAGCAGTACGTC. The rearrangement links TRBV5-8 to TRBJ2-7, with a weak D call TRBD2 (6 bases). CDR1 is SGHTS and CDR2 is YDEGEE in the germline V gene. The CDR3 contains 13 residues. V was pared by 4 bases and J by 1 base, with 9 bases between.

The gene calls are TRBV28 and TRBJ1-4; D is perhaps TRBD1 (6 bases). Between the trimmed V and J ends, which lost 7 bases and 5 bases, there was a span of 8 bases. The CDR3 is made up of 12 amino acids. Looked up from germline, CDR1 is MDHEN and CDR2 is SYDVKM. The CDR3 coding sequence is TGTGCCAGCAAACAGGGAAATGAAAAACTGTTTTTT. It codes for CASKQGNEKLFF. Drawing the rest from reference TRBV28 and TRBJ1-4, the complete variable domain is DVKVTQSSRYLVKRTGEKVFLECVQDMDHENMFWYRQDPGLGLRLIYFSYDVKMKEKGDIPEGYSVSREKKERFSLILESASTNQTSMYLCASKQGNEKLFFGSGTQLSVL.

The chain carries TRBV7-2 and TRBJ1-2; weak D call: TRBD1 (6 bases). The V end was cut by 1 base, the J end by 5 bases, with 8 bases between. This CDR3 is 13 amino acids long. Germline CDR1 is SGHTA and CDR2 is FQGNSA. CDR3 coding DNA: TGTGCCAGCAGCTTAGGACAGGTATATGGCTACACCTTC. It encodes CASSLGQVYGYTF.

V usage is TRBV19 and J usage is TRBJ1-5; D gene ambiguous. The V end was cut by 2 bases, the J end by 5 bases, with 16 bases between. Per germline, CDR1 LNHDA and CDR2 SQIVND (reference sequence). The CDR3 is made up of 16 amino acids. The CDR3 sequence is CASSIIPRAWDQPQHF. The DNA of the CDR3 is TGTGCCAGTAGTATAATTCCTAGGGCTTGGGATCAGCCCCAGCATTTT.

DNA for the CDR3: TGCAGTGCCCTCCTAAGGAATGAGCAGTTCTTC. It encodes CSALLRNEQFF. The chain joins TRBV20-1 to TRBJ2-1; unclear D gene. V was clipped by 6 bases and J by 7 bases, with 10 bases between them. This CDR3 is built from 11 residues. Germline lookup yields CDR1 DFQATT and CDR2 SNEGSKA (reference sequence).

The rearrangement joins TRBV19 to TRBJ2-3; 7 positions match TRBD2. Trimming took 3 bases from V and 6 from J; bases not matched to a gene: 12. Per germline, CDR1 LNHDA and CDR2 SQIVND (reference sequence). This CDR3 is built from 16 residues. For the CDR3, the DNA is TGTGCCAGTAGTATGGTCGCGGGGGTGACCTCCGATACGCAGTATTTT. Translation gives CASSMVAGVTSDTQYF.

The chain joins TRBV24-1 to TRBJ1-2; the match to TRBD1 covers 9 bases. The J segment lost 8 bases and the V segment lost 3 bases, leaving 9 bases of the junction unmatched. Germline CDR1 and CDR2: KGHDR and SFDVKD. The CDR3 runs to 15 residues. CDR3 loop: CATSDPGTGYDGYTF. CDR3 bases: TGTGCCACCAGTGATCCCGGGACAGGGTACGACGGCTACACCTTC.